Below are 25 T cell receptor beta chains sequenced from a single sample in a study of blood T cells in healthy people across ages. Primed by a sample-barcoded 5' primer and a J-beta primer mix, a second PCR proceeded for 7 to 11 cycles. MiXCR was run by TCRdb on the 5' RACE reads, yielding one entry per CDR3 protein. The sample lists some 1.1 million distinct CDR3 sequences, more than 30% occurring once. The sample was blood. The receptors were sampled from a young man in good health.

V gene TRBV7-9 combines with J gene TRBJ1-1; no definite D call. The V end lost 5 bases, the J end lost 14 bases, and 9 bases lay between the germline ends. CDR1 is SEHNR, CDR2 FQNEAQ, per germline (reference sequence). The CDR3 extends over 9 amino acids. The CDR3 reads CASSPESFF. CDR3 DNA: TGTGCCAGCAGCCCCGAATCGTTCTTT.

The V gene is TRBV9, the J gene TRBJ2-3, with a weak D call TRBD1 (5 bases). V lost 4 bases, J lost 0 bases, and 12 bases lay in between. The V gene's germline CDR1 is SGDLS and CDR2 YYNGEE. The CDR3 contains 15 residues. The DNA of the CDR3 is TGTGCCAGCAGCAGTACAGGCGAGAGCACAGATACGCAGTATTTT. The encoded protein is CASSSTGESTDTQYF.

This CDR3 is CASSFHSNYGYTF. The CDR3 DNA reads TGTGCCAGCAGTTTTCATTCCAACTATGGCTACACCTTC. V is TRBV27 and J is TRBJ1-2; D unresolved. Trimming shortened V by 3 bases and J by 2 bases, and 7 bases separated the two germline ends. CDR3 length: 13 residues. Germline-derived CDR1 and CDR2 are MNHEY and SMNVEV (reference sequence).

In regard to this clonotype: This may stem from a read error, because a much larger clone lies one nucleotide away. V usage is TRBV7-2 and J usage is TRBJ2-3; D is possibly TRBD1 or TRBD2 (5 bases each). Germline CDR1 SGHTA, CDR2 FQGNSA. This CDR3 has 16 residues. V lost 5 bases and J lost 3, with 18 bases in between. The CDR3, as DNA: TGTGCCAGCAGCCGGGACGACAGTGGGGCAACAGATACGCAGTATTTT. Amino acid sequence: CASSRDDSGATDTQYF.

The chain is built from TRBV3-1 and TRBJ1-5, with 7 bases identical to TRBD1. There are 15 residues in the CDR3. V lost 4 bases to trimming and J lost 2 bases; unmatched junction nucleotides: 5. The germline gives CDR1 LGHDT, CDR2 YNNKEL (reference sequence). In nucleotides, the CDR3 is TGTGCCAGCAGCCTTACAGGGGCAGGCAATCAGCCCCAGCATTTT. Amino acids: CASSLTGAGNQPQHF.

This clonotype was seen repeatedly, ten times or more. This rearrangement joins TRBV7-3 to TRBJ2-3; a weak D match, TRBD1 (5 bases). Germline V gene lookup returns CDR1 SGHTA and CDR2 FQGTGA. Trimming removed 5 bases at V and 6 bases at J, with 9 bases between. This CDR3 has 12 residues. As DNA, the CDR3 is TGTGCCAGCAGCACCCCAGGGGATACGCAGTATTTT. Translation gives CASSTPGDTQYF.

The chain is built from TRBV20-1 and TRBJ2-7; 7 bases agree with TRBD2. V trimming: 4 bases; J trimming: 3 bases; junction bases outside the gene matches: 6. The CDR3 is made up of 13 amino acids. Germline CDR1 and CDR2: DFQATT and SNEGSKA (reference sequence). The CDR3: CSANPGGGYEQYF. The CDR3 region has the DNA TGCAGTGCTAATCCGGGCGGGGGCTACGAGCAGTACTTC.

This clonotype was seen a handful of times. This sequence joins TRBV6-5 and TRBJ1-5, with D possibly being TRBD1 (6 bases). V dropped 2 bases and J dropped 4 bases, with 9 bases sitting between them. There are 14 residues in the CDR3. CDR1 and CDR2 from the germline V gene are MNHEY and SVGAGI. The chain's CDR3 is CASSYGRGNQPQHF. DNA of the CDR3: TGTGCCAGCAGTTACGGCAGGGGAAATCAGCCCCAGCATTTT.

This clonotype was detected a few times. This chain connects TRBV20-1 to TRBJ2-5; D is unresolved. Germline-derived CDR1 and CDR2 are DFQATT and SNEGSKA (reference sequence). The V end was cut by 6 bases, the J end by 3 bases, with 5 bases between. The CDR3 spans 10 residues. The CDR3 DNA is TGCAGTGCCCCGGAAGAGACCCAGTACTTC. It specifies CSAPEETQYF.

This chain joins TRBV9 and TRBJ1-1; a possible D gene is TRBD1 (6 bases). Trimming left V 4 bases short and J 1 base short, with 17 bases between. Germline loops: CDR1 SGDLS, CDR2 YYNGEE. The CDR3 runs to 16 residues. This CDR3 reads CASSFRPGGANTEAFF. CDR3 bases: TGTGCCAGCAGCTTCCGGCCGGGGGGCGCGAACACTGAAGCTTTCTTT.

The V and J genes are TRBV6-2 or TRBV6-3 and TRBJ2-1; D call uncertain. Germline CDR1 and CDR2: MNHEY and SVGEGT. The CDR3 covers 11 residues. Trimming removed 5 bases at V and 8 bases at J, with 7 bases between. This CDR3 reads CASSQFDEQFF. The CDR3 coding sequence is TGTGCCAGCAGTCAATTCGATGAGCAGTTCTTC.

This clonotype was recorded a few times. This chain joins TRBV10-3 and TRBJ2-6, with 11 bases matching TRBD1. V was clipped by 10 bases and J by 1 base; unmatched bases: 6. Germline CDR1 is ENHRY and CDR2 is SYGVKD. There are 16 residues in the CDR3. CDR3 nucleotides: TGTGCCACACGATGGGACAGGGGGTCTGGGGCCAACGTCCTGACTTTC. It yields the protein CATRWDRGSGANVLTF.

This clonotype has just one count. This chain connects TRBV4-1 to TRBJ1-1; TRBD1 matches 9 bases. This CDR3 contains 17 residues. J lost 0 bases, V lost 0 bases, and 5 bases had no gene match. Germline V lookup: CDR1 MGHRA, CDR2 YSYEKL. The CDR3 loop is CASSQEPGTGMNTEAFF. CDR3 bases: TGCGCCAGCAGCCAAGAGCCCGGGACAGGGATGAACACTGAAGCTTTCTTT.

As concerns this clonotype: An end of the junction does not agree with germline; a read error may underlie this. CDR3 in amino acids: CAISADSNNKQFF. The CDR3 coding sequence is TGTGCCATCAGTGCGGACAGTAACAATAAGCAGTTCTTC. The V call is TRBV10-3, the J call TRBJ2-1; maybe TRBD1 (6 bases). The CDR3 extends over 13 amino acids. Germline CDR1 ENHRY, CDR2 SYGVKD.

Turning to this clonotype: At one end the junction does not follow the germline gene, possibly because of a read error. The chain joins TRBV12-3 or TRBV12-4 to TRBJ2-3, with 7 bases identical to TRBD2. The CDR3 covers 14 residues. In nucleotides, the CDR3 is TGCGTTGACCCCGGACTAGACAGCACAGATACGGAGTATTTT. This codes for CVDPGLDSTDTEYF.

The chain links TRBV7-8 to TRBJ1-5; TRBD1 is a possible D gene (5 bases). Germline CDR1 reads SGHVS; CDR2 reads FQNEAQ. CDR3 length: 15 residues. V gave up 5 bases and J gave up 4 bases, with 15 bases separating them. The CDR3 nucleotides are TGTGCCAGCAGCCCCAGGGTGGGCGCGAATCAGCCCCAGCATTTT. It yields the protein CASSPRVGANQPQHF.

As for this clonotype: Mismatch with germline at one junction end may stem from a read error. V gene TRBV20-1 combines with J gene TRBJ1-1, with D uncertain. Germline V CDR1 and CDR2: DFQATT, SNEGSKA (reference sequence). CDR3 length: 14 residues. CDR3 nucleotide sequence: TGTAGTGCTAGCGGCGGAATATTGAACACTGAACCTTTCTTT. This codes for CSASGGILNTEPFF.

This chain joins TRBV27 and TRBJ2-7; weak D call: TRBD2 (6 bases). Trimming took 8 bases from V and 1 from J, leaving 15 bases between them. The CDR3 spans 14 residues. Germline lookup yields CDR1 MNHEY and CDR2 SMNVEV (reference sequence). CDR3 in DNA: TGTGCCAGCCACCGGGGGACCTATTCCTACGAGCAGTACTTC. Protein product: CASHRGTYSYEQYF.

This rearrangement joins TRBV4-2 to TRBJ1-3, with D possibly TRBD1 on 6 matching bases. The germline V and J ends were trimmed by 1 base and 0 bases, with 10 bases remaining between them. The CDR3 runs to 16 residues. Germline loops: CDR1 LGHNA, CDR2 YNFKEQ. CDR3 amino acids: CASSQADRSSGNTIYF. The CDR3 nucleotides read TGTGCCAGCAGCCAAGCTGACAGGAGCTCTGGAAACACCATATATTTT.

This sequence joins TRBV12-3 or TRBV12-4 and TRBJ1-4; D is perhaps TRBD1 (6 bases). Between the trimmed V and J ends, which lost 5 bases and 10 bases, there was a span of 14 bases. CDR3 length: 13 amino acids. The CDR3, as DNA: TGTGCCAGCAGTCAACAGGGTTTCGCAAAACTGTTTTTT. Residues: CASSQQGFAKLFF.

The chain couples TRBV7-3 to TRBJ2-1, with D possibly being TRBD2 (7 bases). The V and J ends lost 1 base and 5 bases respectively, with 12 bases between them. The CDR3 consists of 15 residues. CDR1 and CDR2 (germline): SGHTA, FQGTGA. CDR3 loop: CASSLSGGGHNEQFF. The CDR3 bases are TGTGCCAGCAGCTTAAGTGGCGGGGGCCACAATGAGCAGTTCTTC. The whole variable domain, remainder taken from reference TRBV7-3 and TRBJ2-1, is GAGVSQTPSNKVTEKGKYVELRCDPISGHTALYWYRQSLGQGPEFLIYFQGTGAADDSGLPNDRFFAVRPEGSVSTLKIQRTERGDSAVYLCASSLSGGGHNEQFFGPGTRLTVL.

The chain carries TRBV5-1 and TRBJ2-3, with 7 bases that match TRBD2. This CDR3 contains 16 residues. Germline CDR1 SGHRS, CDR2 YFSETQ. Trimming removed 0 bases from V and 2 bases from J; junction bases left unmatched: 6. CDR3 sequence reads: CASSLGSGALTDTQYF. The DNA of the CDR3 is TGCGCCAGCAGCTTGGGAAGCGGGGCCCTCACAGATACGCAGTATTTT.

This clonotype has only a few counts. V is TRBV20-1 and J is TRBJ1-4; D might be TRBD1 (6 bases). Germline V lookup: CDR1 DFQATT, CDR2 SNEGSKA (reference sequence). V dropped 1 base and J dropped 7 bases, with 16 bases sitting between them. This CDR3 is 15 amino acids long. Written as DNA, the CDR3 is TGCAGTGCTAGAGGGGGGGCCTTGTTGGGTGAAAAACTGTTTTTT. The encoded protein is CSARGGALLGEKLFF.

This clonotype has just a few counts. The chain couples TRBV20-1 to TRBJ1-4, with D possibly TRBD1 on 6 matching bases. The ends were cut back, 4 bases at V and 7 bases at J, with 13 bases in the middle. Per the germline V gene, CDR1 is DFQATT and CDR2 is SNEGSKA (reference sequence). The CDR3 sequence is 13 residues long. In DNA form, the CDR3 reads TGCAGTGCTAACAGGGAGGGTGGTGAAAAACTGTTTTTT. Its translation is CSANREGGEKLFF.

This clonotype was seen repeatedly, ten times or more. This chain connects TRBV9 to TRBJ2-7; no clear D. CDR1 and CDR2 from the germline V gene are SGDLS and YYNGEE. There are 14 residues in the CDR3. V shed 0 bases and J shed 3 bases, with 10 bases lying between them. The CDR3 coding sequence is TGTGCCAGCAGCGTAGGACTGGGTCTCTACGAGCAGTACTTC. Amino acids: CASSVGLGLYEQYF. Together with reference TRBV9 and TRBJ2-7, the CDR3 gives the full variable domain: DSGVTQTPKHLITATGQRVTLRCSPRSGDLSVYWYQQSLDQGLQFLIQYYNGEERAKGNILERFSAQQFPDLHSELNLSSLELGDSALYFCASSVGLGLYEQYFGPGTRLTVT.